This TCR beta chain was found in a study of identical twins. Points from the study as a whole: Conclusions relied on cross-sectional statistical analysis, not following the same donors. With abundant cord blood beta clonotypes, insertions were fewer; memory repertoires showed no such pattern.

The authors used template switching to add a universal primer site and gave cDNA unique molecular identifiers. Using its own MiXCR run on the 5' RACE reads, TCRdb lists one record per CDR3 protein. Among a few hundred thousand distinct CDR3 sequences listed, 7% to 9.5% were seen once. Notes on this clonotype: Its matching antigen is unknown. A clone one base away is much larger, so this may be a read error.

What was sequenced was naive T cells sorted from blood. The receptor was derived from a woman aged 45-59 years in good health.

CDR3 protein: CASSAYDNEQFF. The CDR3 DNA reads as TGTGCCAGCAGCGCCTATGATAATGAGCAGTTCTTC. The V call is TRBV13, the J call TRBJ2-1; no firm D call. CDR1 is PRHDT and CDR2 is FYEKMQ in the germline V gene (reference sequence). The V gene lost 5 bases and the J gene lost 7 bases, with 9 bases spanning the gap. The CDR3 is 12 amino acids.